This entry concerns a single TCR beta chain. Its cognate antigen is unknown. V gave up 4 bases and J gave up 8 bases; unmatched junction bases: 10. Germline values: CDR1 SGHAT, CDR2 FQNNGV. This CDR3 spans 15 amino acids. With 60 Vbeta and 13 Jbeta primers, the PCR was carried out. TCRdb keeps only in-frame clones here, not all; method: immunoSEQ multiplex PCR. The table lists roughly 100,000 clones, about 69% of them singletons, with approximately 15% in the top ten. The sample originates from a study of cytomegalovirus exposure and HLA in healthy donors. Study as a whole: Unique TCR beta sequences numbering about 100 million came from 150 million to 200 million T cells in an earlier analysis. Drawn from HLA-typed donors, tens of millions of unique TCRs were held in an early data release. Findings and caveats of the study: Most TCR beta V segments were productive about 87% or about 30% of the time in an earlier analysis. A few CMV-associated chains proved CMV antigen-specific in vitro.

The chain has TRBV11-2 and TRBJ2-1, with TRBD2 identical over 8 bases. Sequencing input: PBMCs. This sequence was found in a woman younger than 35 in good health and CMV-seropositive. This CDR3 is CASSSGGSGSYEQFF. The CDR3 coding sequence is TGTGCCAGCAGCTCCGGGGGAAGCGGGAGCTATGAGCAGTTCTTC.